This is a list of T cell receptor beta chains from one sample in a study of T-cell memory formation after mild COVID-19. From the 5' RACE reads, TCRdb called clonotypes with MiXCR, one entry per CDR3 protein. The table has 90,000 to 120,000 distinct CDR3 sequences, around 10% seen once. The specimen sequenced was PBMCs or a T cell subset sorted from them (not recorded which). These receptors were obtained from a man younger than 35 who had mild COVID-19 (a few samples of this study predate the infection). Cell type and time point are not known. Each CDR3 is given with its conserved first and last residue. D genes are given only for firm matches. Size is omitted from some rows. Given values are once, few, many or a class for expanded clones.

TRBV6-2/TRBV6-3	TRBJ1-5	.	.	CASSHRGVGQPQHF	TGTGCCAGCAGTCACCGGGGAGTAGGGCAGCCCCAGCATTTT
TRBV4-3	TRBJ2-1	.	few	CASSPFPGNEQFF	TGCGCCAGCAGCCCCTTCCCTGGCAATGAGCAGTTCTTC
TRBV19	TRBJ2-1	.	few	CASSITLTLYNEQFF	TGTGCCAGTAGTATTACCCTCACCCTGTACAATGAGCAGTTCTTC
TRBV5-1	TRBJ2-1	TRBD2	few	CASRPWGGGVVEQFF	TGCGCCAGCAGGCCTTGGGGCGGGGGGGTCGTTGAGCAGTTCTTC
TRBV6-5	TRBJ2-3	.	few	CASSYSKDTQYF	TGTGCCAGCAGTTACTCGAAGGATACGCAGTATTTT
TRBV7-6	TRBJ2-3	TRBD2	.	CASSSDVSGGPQYF	TGTGCCAGCAGCTCAGACGTCTCGGGGGGGCCCCAGTATTTT
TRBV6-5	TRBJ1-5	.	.	CASSLTGHQPQHF	TGTGCCAGCAGTTTAACAGGGCATCAGCCCCAGCATTTT
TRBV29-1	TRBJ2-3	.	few	CSVDADTQYF	TGCAGCGTTGACGCTGATACGCAGTATTTT
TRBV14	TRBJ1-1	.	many	CASSPRGANTEAFF	TGTGCCAGCAGCCCCCGCGGAGCGAACACTGAAGCTTTCTTT
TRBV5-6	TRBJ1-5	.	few	CASSLGHNQPQHF	TGTGCCAGCAGCTTGGGTCACAATCAGCCCCAGCATTTT
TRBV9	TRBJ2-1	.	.	CASSPGRGLTYNEQFF	TGTGCCAGCAGCCCCGGGCGGGGTCTCACCTACAATGAGCAGTTCTTC
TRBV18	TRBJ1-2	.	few	CASSPPSEGVYGYTF	TGTGCCAGCTCACCGCCCTCTGAAGGGGTCTATGGCTACACCTTC
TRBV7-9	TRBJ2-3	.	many	CASGAVTDTQYF	TGTGCCAGCGGGGCGGTCACAGATACGCAGTATTTT
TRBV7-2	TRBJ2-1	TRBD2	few	CASSLDPQLAVYVNEQFF	TGTGCCAGCAGCTTAGACCCACAACTAGCGGTATATGTCAATGAGCAGTTCTTC
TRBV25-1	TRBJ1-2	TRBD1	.	CASSEKGGQGASGYTF	TGTGCCAGCAGTGAAAAGGGGGGACAGGGGGCCTCTGGCTACACCTTC
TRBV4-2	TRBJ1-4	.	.	CASSQEGGTNEKLFF	TGTGCCAGCAGCCAAGAAGGGGGTACTAATGAAAAACTGTTTTTT
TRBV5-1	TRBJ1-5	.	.	CASSLAGGHQPQHF	TGCGCCAGCAGCTTGGCCGGGGGGCATCAGCCCCAGCATTTT
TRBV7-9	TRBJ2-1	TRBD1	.	CASSGNRGSYNEQFF	TGTGCCAGCAGTGGTAACAGGGGTTCCTACAATGAGCAGTTCTTC
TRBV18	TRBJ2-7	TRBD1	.	CASSPPGQIYEQYF	TGTGCCAGCTCACCTCCGGGACAGATCTACGAGCAGTACTTC
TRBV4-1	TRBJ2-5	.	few	CASSQDREETQYF	TGCGCCAGCAGCCAAGACAGGGAAGAGACCCAGTACTTC
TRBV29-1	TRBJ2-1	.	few	CSAGPQDGNEQFF	TGCAGCGCCGGGCCCCAGGATGGGAATGAGCAGTTCTTC
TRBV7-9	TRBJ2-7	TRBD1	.	CASSTGQGIYEQYF	TGTGCCAGCAGCACGGGACAGGGGATATACGAGCAGTACTTC
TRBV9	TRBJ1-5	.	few	CASSVGDQPQHF	TGTGCCAGCAGCGTAGGGGATCAGCCCCAGCATTTT
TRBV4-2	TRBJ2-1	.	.	CASSHQTNEQFF	TGTGCCAGCAGCCACCAAACTAATGAGCAGTTCTTC
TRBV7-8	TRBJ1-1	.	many	CASSLAGTEREAFF	TGTGCCAGCAGCTTAGCGGGGACGGAAAGGGAAGCTTTCTTT
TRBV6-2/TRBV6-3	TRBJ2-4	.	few	CASSLSGYAKNIQYF	TGTGCCAGCAGTCTATCAGGGTATGCCAAAAACATTCAGTACTTC
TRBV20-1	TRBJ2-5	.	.	CSARVVFQPQETQYF	TGCAGTGCTAGAGTTGTGTTTCAACCCCAAGAGACCCAGTACTTC
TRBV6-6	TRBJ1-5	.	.	CASRQGRNQPQHF	TGTGCCAGCAGACAGGGCAGGAATCAGCCCCAGCATTTT
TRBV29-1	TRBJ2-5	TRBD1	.	CSVEDPADRGQETQYF	TGCAGCGTTGAAGACCCGGCGGACAGGGGGCAAGAGACCCAGTACTTC
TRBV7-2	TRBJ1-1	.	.	CASSSGTLMNTEAFF	TGTGCCAGCAGCTCCGGGACACTCATGAACACTGAAGCTTTCTTT
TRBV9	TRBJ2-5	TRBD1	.	CASSAPGQGFGTQYF	TGTGCCAGCAGCGCTCCGGGACAGGGTTTTGGGACCCAGTACTTC
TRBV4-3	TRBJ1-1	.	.	CASSQVFPGKNTEAFF	TGCGCCAGCAGCCAAGTCTTTCCGGGAAAGAACACTGAAGCTTTCTTT
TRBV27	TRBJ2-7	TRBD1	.	CASRGLDRGLYEQYF	TGTGCCAGCAGGGGACTTGACAGGGGATTGTACGAGCAGTACTTC